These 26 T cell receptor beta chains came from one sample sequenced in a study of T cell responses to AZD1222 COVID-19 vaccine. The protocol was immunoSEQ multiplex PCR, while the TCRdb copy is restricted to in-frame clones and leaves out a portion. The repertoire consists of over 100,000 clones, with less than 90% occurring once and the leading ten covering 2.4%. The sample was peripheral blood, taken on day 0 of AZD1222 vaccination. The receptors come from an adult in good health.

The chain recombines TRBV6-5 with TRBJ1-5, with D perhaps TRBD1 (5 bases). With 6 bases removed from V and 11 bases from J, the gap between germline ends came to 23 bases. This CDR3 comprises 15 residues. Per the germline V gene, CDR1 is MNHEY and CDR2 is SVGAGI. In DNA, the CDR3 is TGTGCCAGCAGCCTCCGGGAGGGCCTAGTCAGGGCCCAGCATTTT. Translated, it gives CASSLREGLVRAQHF.

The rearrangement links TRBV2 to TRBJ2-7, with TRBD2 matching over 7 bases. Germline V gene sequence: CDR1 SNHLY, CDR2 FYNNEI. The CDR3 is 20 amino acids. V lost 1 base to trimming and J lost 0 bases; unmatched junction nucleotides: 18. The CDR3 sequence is CASSEGPTSSSGSFSYEQYF. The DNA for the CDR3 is TGTGCCAGCAGTGAAGGCCCGACAAGTTCTAGCGGTAGTTTCTCCTACGAGCAGTACTTC.

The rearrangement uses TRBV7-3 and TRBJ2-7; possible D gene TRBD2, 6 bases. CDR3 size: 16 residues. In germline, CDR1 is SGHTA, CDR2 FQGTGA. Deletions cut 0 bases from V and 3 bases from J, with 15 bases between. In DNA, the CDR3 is TGTGCCAGCAGCTTAACAACCTTCTGGAGGGGCTACGAGCAGTACTTC. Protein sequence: CASSLTTFWRGYEQYF.

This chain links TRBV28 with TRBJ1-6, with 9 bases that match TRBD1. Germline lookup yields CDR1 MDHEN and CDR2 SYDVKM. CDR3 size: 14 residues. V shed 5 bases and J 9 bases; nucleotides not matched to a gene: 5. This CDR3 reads CASSRDREGSPLHF. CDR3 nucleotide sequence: TGTGCCAGCAGTCGGGACAGGGAGGGTTCACCCCTCCACTTT.

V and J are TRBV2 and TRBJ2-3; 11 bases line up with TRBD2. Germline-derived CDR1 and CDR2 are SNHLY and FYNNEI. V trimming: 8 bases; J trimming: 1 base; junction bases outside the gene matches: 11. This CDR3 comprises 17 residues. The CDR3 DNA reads TGTGCCAGCCGAGGGGGAGGACTAGCGGGTCGCACAGATACGCAGTATTTT. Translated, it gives CASRGGGLAGRTDTQYF.

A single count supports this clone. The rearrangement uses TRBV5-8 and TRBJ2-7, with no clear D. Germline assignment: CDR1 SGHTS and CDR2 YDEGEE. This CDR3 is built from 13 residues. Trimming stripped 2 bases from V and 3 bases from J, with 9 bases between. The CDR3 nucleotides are TGTGCCAGCAGCTTCCAGAGTCTCTACGAGCAGTACTTC. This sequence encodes CASSFQSLYEQYF.

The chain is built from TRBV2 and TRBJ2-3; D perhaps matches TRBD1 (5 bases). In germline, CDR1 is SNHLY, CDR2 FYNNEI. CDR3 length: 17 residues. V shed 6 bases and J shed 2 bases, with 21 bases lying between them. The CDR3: CASSPLTRTIFTDTQYF. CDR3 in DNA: TGTGCCAGCAGCCCATTGACTCGGACAATCTTCACAGATACGCAGTATTTT.

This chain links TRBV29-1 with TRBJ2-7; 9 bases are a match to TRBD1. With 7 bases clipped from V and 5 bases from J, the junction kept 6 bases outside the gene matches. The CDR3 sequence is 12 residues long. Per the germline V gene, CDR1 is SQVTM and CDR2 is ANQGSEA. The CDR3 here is CSARDRDHEQYF. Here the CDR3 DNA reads TGCAGCGCCCGGGACAGGGACCACGAGCAGTACTTC.

The CDR3 bases are TGTGCCTGGAGTGTAGGATACGGGGGGGCCACCGGGGAGCTGTTTTTT. Encoded protein: CAWSVGYGGATGELFF. The chain is built from TRBV30 and TRBJ2-2; TRBD2 aligns across 8 bases. This CDR3 has 16 residues. Germline V gene data show CDR1 as GTSNPN and CDR2 as SVGIG (reference sequence). Trimming cost V 0 bases and J 4 bases; bases outside gene matches: 7.

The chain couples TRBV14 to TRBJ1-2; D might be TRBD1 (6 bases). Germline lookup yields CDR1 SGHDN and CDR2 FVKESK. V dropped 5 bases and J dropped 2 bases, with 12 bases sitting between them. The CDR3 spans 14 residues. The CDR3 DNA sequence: TGTGCCAGCAGCTCCCGAGGGGGGAACTATGGCTACACCTTC. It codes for CASSSRGGNYGYTF. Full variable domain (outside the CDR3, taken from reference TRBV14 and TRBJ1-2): EAGVTQFPSHSVIEKGQTVTLRCDPISGHDNLYWYRRVMGKEIKFLLHFVKESKQDESGMPNNRFLAERTGGTYSTLKVQPAELEDSGVYFCASSSRGGNYGYTFGSGTRLTVV.

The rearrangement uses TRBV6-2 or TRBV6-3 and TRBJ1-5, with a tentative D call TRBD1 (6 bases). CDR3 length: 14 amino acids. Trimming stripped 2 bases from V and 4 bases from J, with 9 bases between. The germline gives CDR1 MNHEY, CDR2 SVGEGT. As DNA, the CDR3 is TGTGCCAGCAGTTACATGACAGGAAATCAGCCCCAGCATTTT. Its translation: CASSYMTGNQPQHF.

The CDR3 spells CASSPPLASYQETQYF. The CDR3, as DNA: TGTGCCAGCTCACCACCGTTAGCATCGTACCAAGAGACCCAGTACTTC. The rearrangement links TRBV18 to TRBJ2-5; no firm D call. The CDR3 covers 16 residues. V was clipped by 0 bases and J by 0 bases, with 11 bases between them. Germline values: CDR1 KGHSH, CDR2 LQKENI.

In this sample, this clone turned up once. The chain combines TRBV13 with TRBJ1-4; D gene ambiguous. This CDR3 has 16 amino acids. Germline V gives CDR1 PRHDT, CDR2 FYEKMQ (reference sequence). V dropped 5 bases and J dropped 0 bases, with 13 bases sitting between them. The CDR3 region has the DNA TGTGCCAGCAGCCGCGGACCGCTTCCAACTAATGAAAAACTGTTTTTT. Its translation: CASSRGPLPTNEKLFF.

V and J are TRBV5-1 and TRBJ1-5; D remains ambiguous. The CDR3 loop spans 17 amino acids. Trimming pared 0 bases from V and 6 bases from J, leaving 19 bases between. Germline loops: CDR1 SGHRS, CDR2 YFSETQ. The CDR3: CASSLEGSRSSSQPQHF. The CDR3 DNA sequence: TGCGCCAGCAGCTTGGAAGGTTCTCGGTCCTCCAGTCAGCCCCAGCATTTT.

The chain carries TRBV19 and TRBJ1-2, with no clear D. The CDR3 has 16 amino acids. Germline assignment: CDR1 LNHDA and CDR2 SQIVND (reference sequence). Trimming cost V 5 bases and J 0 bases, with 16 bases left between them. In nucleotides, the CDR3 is TGTGCCAGTAGTCACGTAACCGCCAGCGCTAACTATGGCTACACCTTC. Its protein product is CASSHVTASANYGYTF.

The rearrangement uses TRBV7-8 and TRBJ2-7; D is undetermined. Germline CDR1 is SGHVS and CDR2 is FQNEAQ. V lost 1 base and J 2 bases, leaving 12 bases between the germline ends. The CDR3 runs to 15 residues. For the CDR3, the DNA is TGTGCCAGCAGCTTAGTTCTACAGATACCCTACGAGCAGTACTTC. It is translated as CASSLVLQIPYEQYF.

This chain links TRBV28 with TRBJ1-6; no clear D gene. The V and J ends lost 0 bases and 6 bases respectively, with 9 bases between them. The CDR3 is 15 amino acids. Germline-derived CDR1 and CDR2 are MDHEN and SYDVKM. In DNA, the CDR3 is TGTGCCAGCAGTTTATGGGGAAACGGTAATTCACCCCTCCACTTT. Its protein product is CASSLWGNGNSPLHF.

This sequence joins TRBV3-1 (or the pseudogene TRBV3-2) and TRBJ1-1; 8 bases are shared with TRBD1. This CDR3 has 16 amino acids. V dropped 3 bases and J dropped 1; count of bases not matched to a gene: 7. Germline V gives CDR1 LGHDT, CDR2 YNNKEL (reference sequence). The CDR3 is CASSQAGGTGNTEAFF. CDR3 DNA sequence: TGTGCCAGCAGCCAGGCCGGCGGGACAGGGAACACTGAAGCTTTCTTT.

CDR3 nucleotide sequence: TGTGCCTGGAGTGTACCCTACGAGCAGTACTTC. It is translated as CAWSVPYEQYF. This rearrangement joins TRBV30 to TRBJ2-7; D gene ambiguous. The CDR3 spans 11 residues. Trimming stripped 0 bases from V and 2 bases from J, with 2 bases between. Germline CDR1 is GTSNPN and CDR2 is SVGIG (reference sequence).

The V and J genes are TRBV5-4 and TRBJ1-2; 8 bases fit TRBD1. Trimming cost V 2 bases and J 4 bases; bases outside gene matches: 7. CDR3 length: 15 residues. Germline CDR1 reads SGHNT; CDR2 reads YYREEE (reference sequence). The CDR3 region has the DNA TGTGCCAGCAGCTTCCCTGACAGGGGCGGCTATGGCTACACCTTC. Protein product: CASSFPDRGGYGYTF.

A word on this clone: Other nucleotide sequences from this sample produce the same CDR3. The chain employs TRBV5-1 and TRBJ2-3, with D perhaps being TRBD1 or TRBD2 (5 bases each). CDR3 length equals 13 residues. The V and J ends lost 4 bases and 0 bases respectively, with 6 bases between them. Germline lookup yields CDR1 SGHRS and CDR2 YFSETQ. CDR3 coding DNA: TGCGCCAGCAGCAGGGACAGCACAGATACGCAGTATTTT. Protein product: CASSRDSTDTQYF.

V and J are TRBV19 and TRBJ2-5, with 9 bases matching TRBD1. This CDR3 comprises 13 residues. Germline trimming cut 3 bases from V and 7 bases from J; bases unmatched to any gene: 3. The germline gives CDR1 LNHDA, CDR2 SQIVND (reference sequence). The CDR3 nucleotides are TGTGCCAGTAGTATTGGGACAGGGACGACCCAGTACTTC. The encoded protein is CASSIGTGTTQYF.

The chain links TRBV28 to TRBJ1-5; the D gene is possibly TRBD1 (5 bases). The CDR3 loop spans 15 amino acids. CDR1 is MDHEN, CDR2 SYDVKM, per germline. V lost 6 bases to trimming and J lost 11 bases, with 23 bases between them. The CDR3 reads CASRGAGDGRRSQHF. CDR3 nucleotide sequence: TGTGCCAGCAGAGGAGCTGGGGACGGACGTCGGTCCCAGCATTTT.

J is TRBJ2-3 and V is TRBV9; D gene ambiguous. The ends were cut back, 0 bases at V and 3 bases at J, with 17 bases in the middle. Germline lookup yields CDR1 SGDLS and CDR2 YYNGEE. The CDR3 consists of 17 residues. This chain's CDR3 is CASSVVASNRPTDTQYF. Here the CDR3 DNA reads TGTGCCAGCAGCGTAGTCGCGTCCAACCGGCCGACAGATACGCAGTATTTT. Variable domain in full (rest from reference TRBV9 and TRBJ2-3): DSGVTQTPKHLITATGQRVTLRCSPRSGDLSVYWYQQSLDQGLQFLIQYYNGEERAKGNILERFSAQQFPDLHSELNLSSLELGDSALYFCASSVVASNRPTDTQYFGPGTRLTVL.

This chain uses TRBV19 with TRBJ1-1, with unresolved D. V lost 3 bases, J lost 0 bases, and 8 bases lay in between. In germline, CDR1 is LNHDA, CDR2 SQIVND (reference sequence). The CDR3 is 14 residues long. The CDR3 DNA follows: TGTGCCAGTAGTATCGCAGTTATGAACACTGAAGCTTTCTTT. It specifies CASSIAVMNTEAFF.

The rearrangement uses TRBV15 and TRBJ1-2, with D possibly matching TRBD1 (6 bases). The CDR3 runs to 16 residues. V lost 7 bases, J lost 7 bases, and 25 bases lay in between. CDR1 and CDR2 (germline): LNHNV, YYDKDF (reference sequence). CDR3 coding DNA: TGTGCCACCACCGAAGGGGAGGTCCTAACAGGGAGTGGCTACACCTTC. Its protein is CATTEGEVLTGSGYTF.